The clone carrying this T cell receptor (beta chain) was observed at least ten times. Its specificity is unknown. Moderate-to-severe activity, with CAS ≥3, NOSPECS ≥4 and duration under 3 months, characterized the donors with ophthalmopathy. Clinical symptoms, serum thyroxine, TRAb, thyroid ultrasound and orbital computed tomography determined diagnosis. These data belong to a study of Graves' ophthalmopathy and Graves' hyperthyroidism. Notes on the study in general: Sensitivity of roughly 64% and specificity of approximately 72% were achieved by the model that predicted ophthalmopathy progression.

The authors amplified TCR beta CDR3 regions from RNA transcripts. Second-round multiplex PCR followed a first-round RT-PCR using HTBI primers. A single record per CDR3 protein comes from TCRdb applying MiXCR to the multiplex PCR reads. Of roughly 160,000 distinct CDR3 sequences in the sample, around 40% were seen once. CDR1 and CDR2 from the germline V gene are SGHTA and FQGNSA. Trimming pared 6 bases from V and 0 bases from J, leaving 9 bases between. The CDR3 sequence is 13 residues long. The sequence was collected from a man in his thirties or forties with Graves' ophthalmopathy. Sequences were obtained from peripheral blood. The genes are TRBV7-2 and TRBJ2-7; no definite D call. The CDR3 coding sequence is TGTGCCAGCAGTGGCGACCGCTCCTACGAGCAGTACTTC. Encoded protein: CASSGDRSYEQYF.